This entry features one TCR beta chain sequence. These data come from a study of blood T cell repertoires in COVID-19. Study information: Samples representing acute and convalescent COVID-19 were sourced from the United States, Italy and Spain. The cDNA or gDNA used as material had been derived from T cells, B-cell-depleted T cells, or PBMCs.

In the source study's methods: The authors estimated nucleated cell counts from reference gene primer amplification. This table comes from immunoSEQ multiplex PCR, and its TCRdb copy is limited to in-frame clones, with some not included. That table supplies the V and J calls and clone size; D and trimming were determined from the DNA. The sample holds 95,000 to 120,000 clones, 70% to 90% seen once. Germline trimming cut 4 bases from V and 0 bases from J; bases unmatched to any gene: 12. The CDR3 totals 19 residues. Germline lookup yields CDR1 MGHRA and CDR2 YSYEKL. Material: peripheral blood. This sequence originates from a woman between 65 and 79 years old who had recovered from COVID-19. This sequence joins TRBV4-1 and TRBJ2-2; 9 bases align to TRBD1. The CDR3, as DNA: TGCGCCAGCAGCCCCCGGGACAGGGTAGCCCAGGCGAACACCGGGGAGCTGTTTTTT. It specifies CASSPRDRVAQANTGELFF.